Listed below are T cell receptor beta chains from one sample, sequenced in a study of blood T cell repertoires in COVID-19. Only in-frame clones appear in the TCRdb table, and some are missing; sequencing was by immunoSEQ multiplex PCR. The data show more than 95,000 clones, roughly 80% seen once. The specimen was peripheral blood. The receptors stem from a woman aged 70-85 years with acute or convalescent COVID-19. CDR3s include the opening cysteine and the closing phenylalanine or tryptophan. Fields, in order: J gene, clone size, V gene, D gene, CDR3 protein, CDR3 DNA. D genes are given only for firm matches. Size is omitted from some rows. Given values are once, few, many or a class for expanded clones.

j_call: TRBJ2-7; clone_size: .; v_call: TRBV2; d_call: TRBD2; cdr3_aa: CASIGFTSGKHEQYF; cdr3_nt: TGTGCCAGCATCGGTTTTACTAGCGGGAAACACGAGCAGTACTTC
j_call: TRBJ2-5; clone_size: .; v_call: TRBV30; d_call: TRBD2; cdr3_aa: CAWSQSSGGPETQYF; cdr3_nt: TGTGCCTGGAGCCAGTCTAGCGGGGGGCCGGAGACCCAGTACTTC
j_call: TRBJ2-7; clone_size: .; v_call: TRBV20-1; d_call: .; cdr3_aa: CSARRSYEQYF; cdr3_nt: TGCAGTGCTAGGCGATCCTACGAGCAGTACTTC
j_call: TRBJ1-2; clone_size: .; v_call: TRBV6-5; d_call: TRBD1; cdr3_aa: CASIVQGLVGYTF; cdr3_nt: TGTGCCAGCATCGTACAGGGGCTGGTTGGCTACACCTTC
j_call: TRBJ2-3; clone_size: .; v_call: TRBV6-5; d_call: .; cdr3_aa: CASSTIAVPSDTQYF; cdr3_nt: TGTGCCAGCAGCACAATAGCGGTCCCGAGTGATACGCAGTATTTT
j_call: TRBJ1-2; clone_size: .; v_call: TRBV4-3; d_call: .; cdr3_aa: CASSQDRGPYGYTF; cdr3_nt: TGCGCCAGCAGCCAAGATCGCGGTCCCTATGGCTACACCTTC
j_call: TRBJ2-7; clone_size: .; v_call: TRBV28; d_call: .; cdr3_aa: CASSGGYEQYF; cdr3_nt: TGTGCCAGTTCCGGGGGCTACGAGCAGTACTTC
j_call: TRBJ2-3; clone_size: .; v_call: TRBV7-2; d_call: .; cdr3_aa: CASSPAVVGGARHTQYF; cdr3_nt: TGTGCCAGCAGCCCGGCGGTTGTTGGGGGGGCCCGGCATACGCAGTATTTT
j_call: TRBJ2-2; clone_size: few; v_call: TRBV9; d_call: .; cdr3_aa: CASSAVSSRTGELFF; cdr3_nt: TGTGCCAGCAGCGCCGTCTCCTCGAGGACCGGGGAGCTGTTTTTT
j_call: TRBJ2-7; clone_size: once; v_call: TRBV21-1; d_call: .; cdr3_aa: CASITSGPSYEQYF; cdr3_nt: TGTGCCAGCATCACTTCAGGGCCTTCGTACGAGCAGTACTTC
j_call: TRBJ1-4; clone_size: .; v_call: TRBV3-1/TRBV3-2; d_call: TRBD1; cdr3_aa: CASSQVLTGGEANEKLFF; cdr3_nt: TGTGCCAGCAGCCAAGTTTTGACAGGGGGCGAAGCTAATGAAAAACTGTTTTTT
j_call: TRBJ1-6; clone_size: .; v_call: TRBV7-6; d_call: TRBD1; cdr3_aa: CASSEGQGPGSPLHF; cdr3_nt: TGTGCCAGCAGCGAAGGACAGGGGCCTGGTTCACCCCTCCACTTT
j_call: TRBJ1-6; clone_size: few; v_call: TRBV18; d_call: TRBD1; cdr3_aa: CASQQGGDSPLHF; cdr3_nt: TGTGCCAGCCAACAGGGGGGGGATTCACCCCTCCACTTT
j_call: TRBJ1-3; clone_size: .; v_call: TRBV11-2; d_call: TRBD1; cdr3_aa: CASSLDLGQGAPPNTIYF; cdr3_nt: TGTGCCAGCAGCTTAGATTTGGGACAGGGAGCGCCTCCAAACACCATATATTTT
j_call: TRBJ2-5; clone_size: .; v_call: TRBV3-1/TRBV3-2; d_call: TRBD2; cdr3_aa: CASSQASGVGETQYF; cdr3_nt: TGTGCCAGCAGCCAAGCTAGCGGGGTCGGGGAGACCCAGTACTTC
j_call: TRBJ1-3; clone_size: .; v_call: TRBV5-1; d_call: .; cdr3_aa: CASRNPGSSGNTIYF; cdr3_nt: TGCGCCAGCAGAAACCCGGGTAGCTCTGGAAACACCATATATTTT
j_call: TRBJ2-7; clone_size: .; v_call: TRBV5-1; d_call: TRBD1; cdr3_aa: CASSEGAYEQYF; cdr3_nt: TGCGCCAGCAGCGAGGGGGCATACGAGCAGTACTTC
j_call: TRBJ1-2; clone_size: .; v_call: TRBV5-6; d_call: .; cdr3_aa: CASSFAAGFGYGYTF; cdr3_nt: TGTGCCAGCAGTTTCGCGGCAGGGTTCGGCTATGGCTACACCTTC
j_call: TRBJ2-6; clone_size: once; v_call: TRBV6-4; d_call: .; cdr3_aa: CASSRQVGGANVLTF; cdr3_nt: TGTGCCAGCAGTAGACAGGTTGGTGGGGCCAACGTCCTGACTTTC
j_call: TRBJ1-2; clone_size: .; v_call: TRBV30; d_call: .; cdr3_aa: CAWGVRGQAGYTF; cdr3_nt: TGTGCCTGGGGGGTGCGGGGGCAAGCGGGCTACACCTTC
j_call: TRBJ2-7; clone_size: .; v_call: TRBV10-3; d_call: TRBD2; cdr3_aa: CATRGAGTSGPEQYF; cdr3_nt: TGTGCCACCAGGGGGGCGGGGACTAGCGGCCCCGAGCAGTACTTC
j_call: TRBJ1-2; clone_size: .; v_call: TRBV6-2/TRBV6-3; d_call: TRBD1; cdr3_aa: CASSYRDRAAGYTF; cdr3_nt: TGTGCCAGCAGTTACCGAGACAGGGCGGCTGGCTACACCTTC
j_call: TRBJ1-1; clone_size: .; v_call: TRBV18; d_call: .; cdr3_aa: CASSPNQGWGTEAFF; cdr3_nt: TGTGCCAGCTCACCTAATCAGGGATGGGGCACTGAAGCTTTCTTT
j_call: TRBJ2-2; clone_size: .; v_call: TRBV7-9; d_call: .; cdr3_aa: CASSPIGSMGGELFF; cdr3_nt: TGTGCCAGCAGCCCGATTGGGAGTATGGGCGGGGAGCTGTTTTTT
j_call: TRBJ1-1; clone_size: .; v_call: TRBV2; d_call: .; cdr3_aa: CASSEASLPSNTEAFF; cdr3_nt: TGTGCCAGCAGTGAAGCTTCCCTTCCGTCGAACACTGAAGCTTTCTTT
j_call: TRBJ1-1; clone_size: .; v_call: TRBV28; d_call: TRBD1; cdr3_aa: CASMGTEVNTEAFF; cdr3_nt: TGTGCCAGCATGGGGACAGAGGTGAACACTGAAGCTTTCTTT
j_call: TRBJ2-7; clone_size: .; v_call: TRBV7-2; d_call: .; cdr3_aa: CASSLDSLEMNEQYF; cdr3_nt: TGTGCCAGCAGCTTAGATTCCCTAGAAATGAACGAGCAGTACTTC
j_call: TRBJ1-5; clone_size: .; v_call: TRBV6-5; d_call: .; cdr3_aa: CASSPLDSYQPQHF; cdr3_nt: TGTGCCAGCAGTCCCCTGGACAGCTATCAGCCCCAGCATTTT
j_call: TRBJ2-2; clone_size: .; v_call: TRBV30; d_call: .; cdr3_aa: CAAMRSTGELFF; cdr3_nt: TGTGCCGCAATGAGGTCCACCGGGGAGCTGTTTTTT
j_call: TRBJ1-1; clone_size: .; v_call: TRBV5-1; d_call: .; cdr3_aa: CASSLRVGTEAFF; cdr3_nt: TGCGCCAGCAGCCTGAGGGTTGGCACTGAAGCTTTCTTT
j_call: TRBJ2-3; clone_size: .; v_call: TRBV19; d_call: TRBD2; cdr3_aa: CASTITLAGADTQYF; cdr3_nt: TGTGCCAGTACCATCACCTTAGCGGGAGCAGATACGCAGTATTTT
j_call: TRBJ1-1; clone_size: .; v_call: TRBV28; d_call: .; cdr3_aa: CASSVETGRAFF; cdr3_nt: TGTGCCAGCAGTGTAGAAACAGGTCGAGCTTTCTTT
j_call: TRBJ2-7; clone_size: .; v_call: TRBV5-1; d_call: TRBD2; cdr3_aa: CASTEGPSGYYEQYF; cdr3_nt: TGCGCCAGCACCGAGGGACCTAGCGGATACTACGAGCAGTACTTC
j_call: TRBJ1-1; clone_size: .; v_call: TRBV18; d_call: .; cdr3_aa: CASSPGTGDTEAFF; cdr3_nt: TGTGCCAGCTCACCAGGAACGGGGGACACTGAAGCTTTCTTT
j_call: TRBJ2-1; clone_size: .; v_call: TRBV2; d_call: TRBD1; cdr3_aa: CASNGDRGPGNEQFF; cdr3_nt: TGTGCCAGCAACGGAGACAGGGGGCCGGGCAATGAGCAGTTCTTC
j_call: TRBJ1-5; clone_size: .; v_call: TRBV3-1/TRBV3-2; d_call: .; cdr3_aa: CASSQGGQPQHF; cdr3_nt: TGTGCCAGCAGCCAGGGAGGCCAGCCCCAGCATTTT
j_call: TRBJ1-4; clone_size: .; v_call: TRBV6-2/TRBV6-3; d_call: .; cdr3_aa: CASSYSQGATNEKLFF; cdr3_nt: TGTGCCAGCAGTTACTCGCAGGGTGCAACTAATGAAAAACTGTTTTTT